The rows below give T cell receptor beta chains drawn from one sample of a study of T cell repertoires in cytomegalovirus infection. TCRdb processed the reads anew with MiXCR; each CDR3 protein has one entry. Of hundreds of thousands of distinct CDR3 sequences listed, roughly 46% are singletons. These receptors' targets are unknown. This specimen was cultured PBMCs, taken from culture after CMV antigen stimulation. The source is a human donor in good health (CMV status not recorded). Some clones in this sample may be carry-over from other donors' samples. CDR3s include the opening cysteine and the closing phenylalanine or tryptophan. Fields, in order: J gene, D gene, clone size, V gene, CDR3 DNA, CDR3 protein. The D gene is left open where the match is weak. Size values are once, few and many counts, or a class for expanded clones, and some rows have none.

TRBJ2-7 TRBD1 - TRBV7-2 TGTGCCAGCAGCTTTCTCCCGACAGGGGGGACCTACGAGCAGTACTTC CASSFLPTGGTYEQYF
TRBJ2-2 - - TRBV20-1 TGCAGTGCTAGAGATGAGACCGGAGACACCGGGGAGCTGTTTTTT CSARDETGDTGELFF
TRBJ2-1 - - TRBV7-2 TGTGCCAGCAGCTCACTAGCTGCCCGAGTCAATGAGCAGTTCTTC CASSSLAARVNEQFF
TRBJ2-7 - - TRBV2 TGTGCCAGCAGTGAAGCGCGGGGCGGCGAGCAGTACTTC CASSEARGGEQYF
TRBJ2-7 - - TRBV7-2 TGTGCCAGCAGCTTAGACAGACTTTATGGGGAGCAGTACTTC CASSLDRLYGEQYF
TRBJ2-7 - - TRBV6-8 TGTGCCAGCAGCCGAGATCCCCCCGAGCAGTACTTC CASSRDPPEQYF
TRBJ2-3 - - TRBV2 TGTGCCAGCAACCCGGGAGACACAGATACGCAGTATTTT CASNPGDTDTQYF
TRBJ2-1 TRBD2 - TRBV7-6 TGTGCCAGCAGGGCTAGCGGAGAAAGCAATGAGCAGTTCTTC CASRASGESNEQFF
TRBJ2-1 - - TRBV6-8 TGTGCCAGCAACCCCGGGGGGACACGGTTCTACAATGAGCAGTTCTTC CASNPGGTRFYNEQFF
TRBJ2-5 - once TRBV7-8 TGTGCCAGCAGCTTGATACCCGCCGGGGGGACCCAGTACTTC CASSLIPAGGTQYF